The 7 T cell receptor beta chains in this list originate from one sample, sequenced in a study of human T cells and chemical hapten exposure. Time point in this sample: pre-sensitization, week 0. Treatment indicated: therapeutic diphenylcyclopropenone sensitization with weekly scalp DPC. TCRdb re-called the RACE reads with MiXCR, one entry per CDR3 protein. The repertoire holds about 120,000 distinct CDR3 sequences, with roughly 14% as singletons. Sequences were derived from whole blood, sampled in connection with sensitization to the hapten diphenylcyclopropenone (DPC). The receptors stem from a young woman with alopecia areata. Some clones in this sample may be carry-over from other donors' samples.

This clonotype has only a few counts. The J gene is TRBJ2-1, the V gene TRBV7-2, with a weak D call TRBD2 (6 bases). CDR3 size: 15 residues. Germline-derived CDR1 and CDR2 are SGHTA and FQGNSA. Trimming pared 7 bases from V and 6 bases from J, leaving 19 bases between. CDR3 region: CASTLRDLSLNEQFF. The CDR3 DNA follows: TGTGCCAGCACCCTTAGGGACTTATCGCTCAATGAGCAGTTCTTC.

This chain links TRBV7-2 with TRBJ1-2; TRBD1 matches 7 bases. Per germline, CDR1 SGHTA and CDR2 FQGNSA. V lost 5 bases, J lost 5 bases, and 11 bases stayed unmatched. The CDR3 consists of 15 residues. The CDR3 bases are TGTGCCAGCAGCCCCCGGGAGGGGGCGAGGTATGGCTACACCTTC. It is translated as CASSPREGARYGYTF.

The chain uses TRBV7-7 and TRBJ2-5; D is undetermined. Germline V lookup: CDR1 SSHAT, CDR2 FNYEAQ (reference sequence). The CDR3 is 16 amino acids. Trimming took 5 bases from V and 0 from J, leaving 16 bases between them. The DNA for the CDR3 is TGTGCCAGCAGCCCTCTGGTTATCTCCAACCAAGAGACCCAGTACTTC. Protein sequence: CASSPLVISNQETQYF.

This clonotype was observed at least ten times. This CDR3 reads CASSISRGYEQYF. In nucleotides, the CDR3 is TGTGCCAGTAGTATCAGCCGGGGCTACGAGCAGTACTTC. This chain links TRBV19 with TRBJ2-7; D perhaps matches TRBD2 (5 bases). V was pared by 3 bases and J by 3 bases, with 9 bases between. The germline gives CDR1 LNHDA, CDR2 SQIVND (reference sequence). The CDR3 is 13 amino acids. The full variable domain, its missing parts supplied by reference TRBV19 and TRBJ2-7, is DGGITQSPKYLFRKEGQNVTLSCEQNLNHDAMYWYRQDPGQGLRLIYYSQIVNDFQKGDIAEGYSVSREKKESFPLTVTSAQKNPTAFYLCASSISRGYEQYFGPGTRLTVT.

The sample holds a few counts of this clonotype. This chain joins TRBV12-3 or TRBV12-4 and TRBJ1-5; TRBD1 might be the D (6 bases). With 5 bases removed from V and 0 bases from J, the gap between germline ends came to 20 bases. This CDR3 contains 18 residues. For the CDR3, the DNA is TGTGCCAGCAGTGACCGGACCGGGGGCAGGGGTAGCAATCAGCCCCAGCATTTT. This translates into CASSDRTGGRGSNQPQHF.

This clonotype was detected a few times. The chain couples TRBV10-3 to TRBJ2-3; 8 nucleotides agree with TRBD2. Per the germline V gene, CDR1 is ENHRY and CDR2 is SYGVKD. Trimming at V came to 5 bases and at J to 0 bases, leaving 4 bases not matched to a gene. The CDR3 is 15 amino acids. This CDR3 reads CAISYGTSSTDTQYF. DNA of the CDR3: TGTGCCATCAGTTACGGGACTAGTAGCACAGATACGCAGTATTTT.

Ten or more counts support this clonotype. V is TRBV3-1 and J is TRBJ1-2, with D uncertain. Per germline, CDR1 LGHDT and CDR2 YNNKEL (reference sequence). This CDR3 is built from 15 residues. V lost 0 bases and J 4 bases, leaving 12 bases between the germline ends. CDR3 bases: TGTGCCAGCAGCCAAGACCGGACGGCCTCCTATGGCTACACCTTC. It is translated as CASSQDRTASYGYTF.